The 25 T cell receptor beta chains below were found in one sample sequenced in a study of shared clonotypes between healthy human individuals. Naivety among CD8 cells was defined by CD45RO negativity and positive CCR7 selection, thereby excluding terminally differentiated effector memory CD45RA+ cells. The method was immunoSEQ multiplex PCR; TCRdb's version includes in-frame clones alone and lacks a portion of them. The sample has about 580,000 clones; roughly 98% are singletons. The sequenced sample was naive CD8+ T cells sorted from blood. Receptors originate from a man between 25 and 39 years old in good health.

This clone was counted once. This rearrangement joins TRBV7-3 to TRBJ2-1; D not certain. CDR1 and CDR2 (germline): SGHTA, FQGTGA. V lost 3 bases and J 4 bases, leaving 10 bases between the germline ends. The CDR3 totals 14 residues. CDR3 DNA sequence: TGTGCCAGCAGCTTCTTAGGGCTATACAATGAGCAGTTCTTC. Translated, it gives CASSFLGLYNEQFF.

J is TRBJ2-3 and V is TRBV7-6; possibly TRBD2 for D (6 bases). The CDR3 length is 15 residues. V dropped 2 bases and J dropped 3 bases, with 12 bases sitting between them. From germline, CDR1 is SGHVS and CDR2 FNYEAQ. CDR3 residues: CASSLLRDTTDTQYF. The CDR3 nucleotides are TGTGCCAGCAGCTTACTGCGGGATACGACAGATACGCAGTATTTT.

This sequence joins TRBV27 and TRBJ1-5; D not certain. The CDR3 loop spans 13 amino acids. V was pared by 8 bases and J by 8 bases, with 16 bases between. CDR1 is MNHEY and CDR2 is SMNVEV in the germline V gene (reference sequence). CDR3 residues: CASGFSWYEPQHF. The CDR3 nucleotides are TGTGCCAGCGGATTTAGTTGGTATGAGCCCCAGCATTTT.

J is TRBJ2-1 and V is TRBV29-1, with D unresolved. This CDR3 is built from 14 residues. Trimming stripped 3 bases from V and 3 bases from J, with 12 bases between. The germline CDR1 and CDR2 sequences are SQVTM and ANQGSEA. CDR3 protein: CSVEENEHYNEQFF. CDR3 sequence (DNA): TGCAGCGTTGAGGAAAATGAACACTACAATGAGCAGTTCTTC.

V is TRBV5-1 and J is TRBJ2-7, with D perhaps matching TRBD1 (5 bases). This CDR3 has 14 residues. With 2 bases removed from V and 2 bases from J, the gap between germline ends came to 11 bases. Per germline, CDR1 SGHRS and CDR2 YFSETQ. CDR3 nucleotides: TGCGCCAGCAGCTTCCGGCAGGGTCCCTACGAGCAGTACTTC. It yields the protein CASSFRQGPYEQYF.

This clone occurred once. This sequence joins TRBV4-1 and TRBJ2-2; D uncertain. The CDR3 totals 13 residues. V dropped 2 bases and J dropped 5 bases, with 6 bases sitting between them. Per the germline V gene, CDR1 is MGHRA and CDR2 is YSYEKL. This CDR3 reads CASSQRETGELFF. The CDR3, as DNA: TGCGCCAGCAGCCAAAGAGAAACCGGGGAGCTGTTTTTT.

The chain joins TRBV10-1 to TRBJ2-3, with D unclear. CDR3 length equals 14 residues. Germline V lookup: CDR1 WNHNN, CDR2 SYGVQD (reference sequence). With 4 bases removed from V and 4 bases from J, the gap between germline ends came to 12 bases. The CDR3 loop reads CASSVRRGADTQYF. The DNA of the CDR3 is TGCGCCAGCAGTGTGAGGCGTGGTGCAGATACGCAGTATTTT.

The V gene is TRBV5-1, the J gene TRBJ1-1; TRBD1 might be the D (5 bases). Germline CDR1 is SGHRS and CDR2 is YFSETQ. The CDR3 is made up of 13 amino acids. V shed 5 bases and J shed 8 bases, with 16 bases lying between them. Written as DNA, the CDR3 is TGCGCCAGCAGTCCCCCACGGGGGGACGAAGCTTTCTTT. This sequence encodes CASSPPRGDEAFF.

The CDR3: CASSSAGIWANEQFF. In nucleotides, the CDR3 is TGTGCCAGCAGTTCCGCAGGGATTTGGGCCAATGAGCAGTTCTTC. This rearrangement joins TRBV27 to TRBJ2-1; tentatively, D is TRBD1 (5 bases). CDR1 and CDR2 (germline): MNHEY, SMNVEV (reference sequence). V was trimmed by 4 bases and J by 6 bases, leaving 16 bases between them. CDR3 length: 15 residues.

This clone has a handful of counts. This sample includes further DNA sequences coding for the same CDR3. This chain uses TRBV7-8 with TRBJ2-5; D call uncertain. The CDR3 extends over 14 amino acids. Trimming stripped 1 base from V and 5 bases from J, with 11 bases between. Germline values: CDR1 SGHVS, CDR2 FQNEAQ. In DNA form, the CDR3 reads TGTGCCAGCAGCTTAGAGCGTGTCCAGGAGACCCAGTACTTC. Translating gives CASSLERVQETQYF.

This chain joins TRBV7-9 and TRBJ1-5; D not resolved. Germline V CDR1 and CDR2: SEHNR, FQNEAQ (reference sequence). Trimming removed 4 bases at V and 10 bases at J, with 17 bases between. The CDR3 length is 14 residues. The CDR3 here is CASSSELTSHPQHF. The CDR3 DNA follows: TGTGCCAGCAGCTCGGAACTGACAAGTCATCCCCAGCATTTT.

The J gene is TRBJ2-3, the V gene TRBV9; D is undetermined. V was clipped by 0 bases and J by 5 bases, with 7 bases between them. This CDR3 has 13 residues. Looked up from germline, CDR1 is SGDLS and CDR2 is YYNGEE. Here the CDR3 reads CASSVVDLDTQYF. CDR3 coding DNA: TGTGCCAGCAGCGTAGTCGACTTAGATACGCAGTATTTT.

The chain links TRBV11-2 to TRBJ2-1; TRBD2 matches 10 bases. The length of the CDR3 is 14 residues. The V gene end was trimmed by 4 bases and the J gene end by 7 bases; junction bases not matched to a gene: 4. Germline-derived CDR1 and CDR2 are SGHAT and FQNNGV. Written as DNA, the CDR3 is TGTGCCAGCAGCTCTAGCGGGAGTTGGAATGAGCAGTTCTTC. Translating gives CASSSSGSWNEQFF.

This chain links TRBV4-3 with TRBJ2-2, with a weak D call TRBD1 (6 bases). Germline V gives CDR1 LGHNA, CDR2 YSLEER. The CDR3 totals 14 residues. Trimming shortened V by 3 bases and J by 3 bases, and 8 bases separated the two germline ends. The CDR3 sequence is CASSQYRDTGELFF. The CDR3 nucleotides read TGCGCCAGCAGCCAGTACAGGGACACCGGGGAGCTGTTTTTT.

The V gene is TRBV11-2, the J gene TRBJ2-7; 7 nucleotides match TRBD1. This CDR3 is built from 15 residues. Germline loops: CDR1 SGHAT, CDR2 FQNNGV. V was pared by 5 bases and J by 0 bases, with 7 bases of the junction left unmatched. DNA for the CDR3: TGTGCCAGCAGCGTGGCACAGGGGAGCTCCTACGAGCAGTACTTC. Its protein is CASSVAQGSSYEQYF.

The chain couples TRBV7-9 to TRBJ2-7; a weak D match, TRBD1 (6 bases). CDR1 and CDR2 from the germline V gene are SEHNR and FQNEAQ (reference sequence). Trimming removed 5 bases at V and 2 bases at J, with 13 bases between. The CDR3 is 14 amino acids. CDR3 sequence: CASSPVDSTYEQYF. The CDR3 DNA sequence: TGTGCCAGCAGCCCCGTGGACAGTACCTACGAGCAGTACTTC.

The rearrangement links TRBV5-4 to TRBJ2-3; TRBD1 matches 7 bases. The CDR3 covers 16 residues. The trim removed 6 bases at V and 0 bases at J, leaving 10 bases unmatched. CDR1 and CDR2 (germline): SGHNT, YYREEE (reference sequence). The CDR3 is CASTPALTGSTDTQYF. The CDR3 DNA is TGTGCCAGCACGCCCGCCCTGACAGGGAGCACAGATACGCAGTATTTT. Combining the CDR3 with reference TRBV5-4 and TRBJ2-3 gives the whole variable domain ETGVTQSPTHLIKTRGQQVTLRCSSQSGHNTVSWYQQALGQGPQFIFQYYREEENGRGNFPPRFSGLQFPNYSSELNVNALELDDSALYLCASTPALTGSTDTQYFGPGTRLTVL.

V is TRBV4-3 and J is TRBJ2-4; TRBD1 matches 8 bases. The germline CDR1 and CDR2 sequences are LGHNA and YSLEER. Unmatched junction bases numbered 8, after V lost 2 bases and J lost 2 bases. The CDR3 sequence is 17 residues long. The DNA of the CDR3 is TGCGCCAGCAGCCAAAAAGGACAGGGTCTTACCAAAAACATTCAGTACTTC. Translation: CASSQKGQGLTKNIQYF.

The CDR3 loop reads CASSSREGTPISGNTIYF. CDR3 in DNA: TGTGCCAGCAGCTCGAGAGAAGGGACCCCAATCTCTGGAAACACCATATATTTT. This chain uses TRBV7-9 with TRBJ1-3, with a possible D match to TRBD1 (5 bases). The germline CDR1 and CDR2 sequences are SEHNR and FQNEAQ (reference sequence). V shed 4 bases and J shed 0 bases, with 19 bases lying between them. The CDR3 length is 18 residues. Filled out from reference TRBV7-9 and TRBJ1-3, the complete variable domain reads DTGVSQNPRHKITKRGQNVTFRCDPISEHNRLYWYRQTLGQGPEFLTYFQNEAQLEKSRLLSDRFSAERPKGSFSTLEIQRTEQGDSAMYLCASSSREGTPISGNTIYFGEGSWLTVV.

The rearrangement uses TRBV29-1 and TRBJ2-3; unclear D gene. Trimming took 7 bases from V and 3 from J, leaving 14 bases between them. Germline CDR1 reads SQVTM; CDR2 reads ANQGSEA. The CDR3 has 13 amino acids. The CDR3 protein is CSAYLGHTDTQYF. In DNA, the CDR3 is TGCAGCGCTTACTTGGGCCATACAGATACGCAGTATTTT.

V and J are TRBV13 and TRBJ2-3; 7 nucleotides line up with TRBD1. Germline assignment: CDR1 PRHDT and CDR2 FYEKMQ (reference sequence). The CDR3 spans 16 residues. V trimming: 4 bases; J trimming: 0 bases; junction bases outside the gene matches: 7. CDR3 amino acids: CASSSSPGGSTDTQYF. In DNA form, the CDR3 reads TGTGCCAGCAGCTCCTCACCAGGGGGAAGCACAGATACGCAGTATTTT.

V and J are TRBV7-6 and TRBJ2-7, with D perhaps assigned TRBD1 or TRBD2 (6 bases each). Germline-derived CDR1 and CDR2 are SGHVS and FNYEAQ. Deletions cut 1 base from V and 1 base from J, with 8 bases between. CDR3 length: 14 amino acids. Here the CDR3 reads CASSLGGASYEQYF. The CDR3 DNA sequence: TGTGCCAGCAGCTTAGGGGGGGCGTCCTACGAGCAGTACTTC.

The rearrangement joins TRBV19 to TRBJ2-7; either TRBD1 or TRBD2 may fit D (5 bases each). V lost 2 bases and J lost 6, with 11 bases in between. CDR3 length equals 13 residues. Germline V gene data show CDR1 as LNHDA and CDR2 as SQIVND (reference sequence). For the CDR3, the DNA is TGTGCCAGTAGTATACGGGCAGGGACCGAGCAGTACTTC. Its translation is CASSIRAGTEQYF.

The V call is TRBV30, the J call TRBJ2-3, with TRBD2 matching over 13 bases. V shed 4 bases, J shed 1 base, and the junction held 17 bases outside the gene matches. Germline assignment: CDR1 GTSNPN and CDR2 SVGIG (reference sequence). The CDR3 spans 20 residues. The CDR3 DNA reads TGTGCCTGGATCCCGGGGACTAGCGGGATGGACAAGTATGGCACAGATACGCAGTATTTT. Amino acids: CAWIPGTSGMDKYGTDTQYF.

V gene TRBV4-3 combines with J gene TRBJ1-3; D not resolved. V dropped 3 bases and J dropped 0 bases, with 15 bases sitting between them. The CDR3 contains 17 residues. The V gene's germline CDR1 is LGHNA and CDR2 YSLEER. The CDR3 DNA is TGCGCCAGCAGCCAGCACCTTGGGGATGCCTCTGGAAACACCATATATTTT. Translation gives CASSQHLGDASGNTIYF.